The 26 T cell receptor beta chains listed next were all sequenced from one sample in a study of CD8 T cells in ankylosing spondylitis. General study points: Blood of patients with ankylosing spondylitis appeared to be characterized by a TCR beta motif of several highly homologous variants.

TCRdb called the 5' RACE reads again in MiXCR, with one record for every CDR3 protein. The sample has roughly 400,000 distinct CDR3 sequences; 20% to 25% are singletons. These TCRs are of unknown antigen specificity. Input material: blood, either unsorted or a sorted T cell fraction (not recorded which). The receptors were sampled from a male donor with ankylosing spondylitis.

This clonotype has more than one count but fewer than ten. The chain employs TRBV7-3 and TRBJ1-1, with D tentatively TRBD1 (5 bases). This CDR3 comprises 15 residues. Germline CDR1 is SGHTA and CDR2 is FQGTGA. The V and J ends lost 0 bases and 5 bases respectively, with 13 bases between them. The CDR3: CASSLTAQGRTEAFF. The CDR3 coding sequence is TGTGCCAGCAGCTTAACGGCGCAGGGTCGGACTGAAGCTTTCTTT. The complete variable domain, with remaining parts taken from reference TRBV7-3 and TRBJ1-1, reads GAGVSQTPSNKVTEKGKYVELRCDPISGHTALYWYRQSLGQGPEFLIYFQGTGAADDSGLPNDRFFAVRPEGSVSTLKIQRTERGDSAVYLCASSLTAQGRTEAFFGQGTRLTVV.

There are a few counts of this clonotype. The J gene is TRBJ1-2, the V gene TRBV12-3 or TRBV12-4; TRBD1 might be the D (5 bases). The CDR3 is made up of 13 amino acids. Between the trimmed V and J ends, which lost 3 bases and 8 bases, there was a span of 13 bases. CDR3 region: CASSFRAGSGYTF. CDR3 DNA: TGTGCCAGCAGTTTTCGGGCAGGGAGCGGCTACACCTTC.

The chain employs TRBV30 and TRBJ2-6; D is unresolved. This CDR3 has 14 amino acids. Germline V gives CDR1 GTSNPN, CDR2 SVGIG (reference sequence). Trimming cost V 3 bases and J 3 bases, with 9 bases left between them. The CDR3 protein is CAWSRGDGANVLTF. The CDR3 nucleotides read TGTGCCTGGAGCAGAGGAGATGGGGCCAACGTCCTGACTTTC.

This clonotype has just a few counts. The J gene is TRBJ1-5, the V gene TRBV6-2 or TRBV6-3, with 9 bases identical to TRBD1. The germline gives CDR1 MNHEY, CDR2 SVGEGT. V trimming: 6 bases; J trimming: 14 bases; junction bases outside the gene matches: 17. The length of the CDR3 is 15 residues. The CDR3 nucleotides read TGTGCCAGCAGCCTCTCGGGACAGGGTATTATAGTGGAGCATTTT. Translating it yields CASSLSGQGIIVEHF.

V is TRBV12-3 or TRBV12-4 and J is TRBJ2-1; D is uncertain. The CDR3 loop spans 11 amino acids. Deletions cut 6 bases from V and 8 bases from J, with 8 bases between. The CDR3 loop reads CASSSGDEQFF. In DNA form, the CDR3 reads TGTGCCAGCAGCTCGGGCGATGAGCAGTTCTTC.

The sample holds a few counts of this clonotype. V gene TRBV3-1 combines with J gene TRBJ2-1, with 11 bases matching TRBD2. Germline V gene data show CDR1 as LGHDT and CDR2 as YNNKEL (reference sequence). V dropped 3 bases and J dropped 4; count of bases not matched to a gene: 11. The CDR3 runs to 18 residues. Written as DNA, the CDR3 is TGTGCCAGCAGCCAGGATATAGCGGGAGGGCCGGGTTACAATGAGCAGTTCTTC. This encodes CASSQDIAGGPGYNEQFF.

This clonotype appeared a few times. This chain uses TRBV14 with TRBJ2-1; no clear D. Germline V gene sequence: CDR1 SGHDN, CDR2 FVKESK. V lost 1 base and J 2 bases, leaving 6 bases between the germline ends. This CDR3 comprises 14 residues. The CDR3 DNA follows: TGTGCCAGCAGCCAAGTGTCCACCTACAATGAGCAGTTCTTC. Residues: CASSQVSTYNEQFF.

V is TRBV4-3 and J is TRBJ1-2; unclear D gene. V lost 0 bases and J lost 8, with 13 bases in between. Germline CDR1 and CDR2: LGHNA and YSLEER. This CDR3 is 14 amino acids long. The CDR3 sequence is CASSQEVSASGYTF. As DNA, the CDR3 is TGCGCCAGCAGCCAAGAGGTCTCGGCCTCAGGCTACACCTTC.

Only a few counts were recorded for this clonotype. J is TRBJ2-2 and V is TRBV5-1; a weak D match, TRBD2 (5 bases). Germline values: CDR1 SGHRS, CDR2 YFSETQ. With 6 bases removed from V and 0 bases from J, the gap between germline ends came to 9 bases. This CDR3 is 14 amino acids long. CDR3 sequence reads: CASTISANTGELFF. The CDR3 bases are TGCGCCAGCACGATTAGCGCGAACACCGGGGAGCTGTTTTTT.

This clonotype was recorded a few times. The rearrangement uses TRBV6-5 and TRBJ1-2; D gene uncertain. V was trimmed by 5 bases and J by 5 bases, leaving 9 bases between them. CDR3 size: 12 residues. The germline CDR1 and CDR2 sequences are MNHEY and SVGAGI. The CDR3 DNA reads TGTGCCAGCAGTGCACAAGGATATGGCTACACCTTC. As protein: CASSAQGYGYTF.

This clonotype was seen only a few times. This sequence joins TRBV18 and TRBJ1-1; D is unresolved. This CDR3 spans 13 amino acids. The V end was cut by 2 bases, the J end by 5 bases, with 9 bases between. CDR1 KGHSH and CDR2 LQKENI come from the germline V gene. The CDR3 nucleotides read TGTGCCAGCTCACCAGAGCTTGGGACTGAAGCTTTCTTT. Protein product: CASSPELGTEAFF.

This chain joins TRBV11-3 and TRBJ1-1; D is unresolved. V was pared by 0 bases and J by 4 bases, with 6 bases between. Germline lookup yields CDR1 SGHNT and CDR2 YENEEA. CDR3 length equals 13 residues. In nucleotides, the CDR3 is TGTGCCAGCAGCTTAGAACATATCACTGAAGCTTTCTTT. Translated: CASSLEHITEAFF.

This clonotype has a single count. The chain couples TRBV28 to TRBJ2-5; 11 positions match TRBD2. The CDR3 has 16 amino acids. From germline, CDR1 is MDHEN and CDR2 SYDVKM. The junction had 12 bases not matched to a gene; V was cut back by 5 bases and J by 7 bases. The CDR3 loop reads CASSHTGTSGLGTQYF. CDR3 sequence (DNA): TGTGCCAGCAGTCACACCGGGACTAGCGGCCTCGGGACCCAGTACTTC.

The chain joins TRBV7-2 to TRBJ1-4; D possibly corresponds to TRBD1 (5 bases). Trimming pared 7 bases from V and 7 bases from J, leaving 19 bases between. This CDR3 comprises 15 residues. Per germline, CDR1 SGHTA and CDR2 FQGNSA. CDR3 protein: CASTEGRSLREKLFF. The CDR3, as DNA: TGTGCCAGCACCGAGGGGCGTAGCTTACGTGAAAAACTGTTTTTT. Full variable domain (outside the CDR3, taken from reference TRBV7-2 and TRBJ1-4): GAGVSQSPSNKVTEKGKDVELRCDPISGHTALYWYRQSLGQGLEFLIYFQGNSAPDKSGLPSDRFSAERTGGSVSTLTIQRTQQEDSAVYLCASTEGRSLREKLFFGSGTQLSVL.

The chain joins TRBV4-2 to TRBJ2-3, with a possible D match to TRBD2 (5 bases). This CDR3 has 12 residues. V lost 5 bases and J 11 bases, leaving 14 bases between the germline ends. From germline, CDR1 is LGHNA and CDR2 YNFKEQ. This chain's CDR3 is CASSLRSGGQYF. In nucleotides, the CDR3 is TGTGCCAGCAGCTTACGAAGCGGTGGGCAGTATTTT.

V gene TRBV6-5 combines with J gene TRBJ1-3, with 9 bases fitting TRBD1. Trimming removed 0 bases from V and 4 bases from J; junction bases left unmatched: 1. The CDR3 is made up of 15 amino acids. Germline V CDR1 and CDR2: MNHEY, SVGAGI. The CDR3 region is CASSYSGTGGNTIYF. CDR3 DNA: TGTGCCAGCAGTTACTCCGGGACAGGGGGAAACACCATATATTTT.

This clonotype has a handful of counts. The CDR3 region is CASSLRDRKNIQYF. CDR3 nucleotide sequence: TGCGCCAGCAGCTTAAGGGACAGAAAAAACATTCAGTACTTC. The chain recombines TRBV5-1 with TRBJ2-4, with 7 bases lining up with TRBD1. The CDR3 is made up of 14 amino acids. Germline V lookup: CDR1 SGHRS, CDR2 YFSETQ. The J segment lost 4 bases and the V segment lost 2 bases, leaving 3 bases of the junction unmatched.

There are a few counts of this clonotype. The chain has TRBV9 and TRBJ2-1; D remains ambiguous. The CDR3 has 14 residues. Trimming removed 0 bases at V and 4 bases at J, with 8 bases between. The germline gives CDR1 SGDLS, CDR2 YYNGEE. CDR3 sequence reads: CASSVGQDYNEQFF. The CDR3 DNA follows: TGTGCCAGCAGCGTAGGTCAGGATTACAATGAGCAGTTCTTC.

This clonotype was picked up one time. J is TRBJ2-5 and V is TRBV7-2; D tentatively reads TRBD1 or TRBD2 (5 bases each). The CDR3 is made up of 14 amino acids. V was shortened by 5 bases and J by 3 bases, with 13 bases between the two germline ends. The germline V gene has CDR1 SGHTA and CDR2 FQGNSA. CDR3 in amino acids: CASSPSLGEETQYF. CDR3 DNA sequence: TGTGCCAGCAGCCCCTCGTTGGGGGAAGAGACCCAGTACTTC.

V and J are TRBV5-1 and TRBJ2-5; D not resolved. The CDR3 sequence is 15 residues long. The V and J ends lost 0 bases and 5 bases respectively, with 14 bases between them. Germline V gene data show CDR1 as SGHRS and CDR2 as YFSETQ. The CDR3 nucleotides read TGCGCCAGCAGCTTGGCATCTACCCCTTTCGAGACCCAGTACTTC. This translates into CASSLASTPFETQYF.

The table lists this clonotype with a few counts. V gene TRBV20-1 combines with J gene TRBJ2-3; maybe TRBD2 (5 bases). There are 13 residues in the CDR3. Germline V lookup: CDR1 DFQATT, CDR2 SNEGSKA (reference sequence). V lost 3 bases and J 4 bases, leaving 11 bases between the germline ends. The CDR3 spells CSASTPRADTQYF. DNA of the CDR3: TGCAGTGCTAGCACCCCGCGGGCAGATACGCAGTATTTT.

V usage is TRBV18 and J usage is TRBJ2-5, with D tentatively TRBD2 (6 bases). The CDR3 contains 17 residues. Trimming removed 3 bases from V and 1 base from J, with 18 bases in between. The germline gives CDR1 KGHSH, CDR2 LQKENI. CDR3 bases: TGTGCCAGCTCACCGGGAGGTACGAAACTCGGCCAAGAGACCCAGTACTTC. Translation gives CASSPGGTKLGQETQYF.

In its sample, this clonotype was seen a few times. CDR3 bases: TGTGCCAGCAGCGAGAAGGGACCAAATGGCCCCTACAATGAGCAGTTCTTC. It encodes CASSEKGPNGPYNEQFF. V usage is TRBV9 and J usage is TRBJ2-1; D assignment may be TRBD1 or TRBD2 (5 bases each). This CDR3 contains 17 residues. The V gene's germline CDR1 is SGDLS and CDR2 YYNGEE. Trimming took off 3 bases at V and 2 bases at J, with 18 bases between the two ends.

The rearrangement joins TRBV11-2 to TRBJ2-2; no clear D gene. This CDR3 contains 12 residues. The germline V gene encodes CDR1 SGHAT and CDR2 FQNNGV. The V end lost 6 bases, the J end lost 3 bases, and 5 bases lay between the germline ends. The CDR3 DNA is TGTGCCAGCAGTCAGCACACCGGGGAGCTGTTTTTT. It yields the protein CASSQHTGELFF.

The CDR3 protein is CASGFSGHTNTGELFF. CDR3 sequence (DNA): TGTGCCAGCGGTTTTTCGGGCCACACGAACACCGGGGAGCTGTTTTTT. The V call is TRBV7-2, the J call TRBJ2-2; D is undetermined. The CDR3 has 16 residues. The V gene's germline CDR1 is SGHTA and CDR2 FQGNSA. Trimming took off 8 bases at V and 0 bases at J, with 16 bases between the two ends.

Only a few counts were recorded for this clonotype. The chain is built from TRBV20-1 and TRBJ1-4, with D perhaps matching TRBD1 (5 bases). The CDR3 covers 15 residues. The germline V and J ends were trimmed by 6 bases and 4 bases, with 18 bases remaining between them. Germline V gene sequence: CDR1 DFQATT, CDR2 SNEGSKA (reference sequence). In DNA form, the CDR3 reads TGCAGTGCCTTTCTTGGGACGGGGGATAATGAAAAACTGTTTTTT. Protein product: CSAFLGTGDNEKLFF.